The sequence of this T cell receptor (beta chain) was determined in a study of T cells in Graves' hyperthyroidism and ophthalmopathy. This clonotype was detected a few times. This sample holds PBMCs from 10 ml fresh peripheral blood. What was amplified from RNA transcripts were TCR beta CDR3 regions. Carried out on the TCR CDR3, a first-round RT-PCR used the HTBI primer set. TCRdb fed the multiplex PCR reads into MiXCR, producing one record per CDR3 protein. The data hold about 270,000 distinct CDR3 sequences, with about 15% observed a single time. Sequences were obtained from blood. This TCR derives from a woman aged 45-65 years with Graves' hyperthyroidism that later progressed to Graves' ophthalmopathy.

CDR3 region: CASSLAASRSSGELFF. The CDR3 DNA sequence: TGCGCCAGCAGCTTGGCCGCTAGCCGTAGTTCCGGGGAGCTGTTTTTT. V and J are TRBV5-1 and TRBJ2-2, with D perhaps matching TRBD2 (5 bases). This CDR3 spans 16 amino acids. Trimming took off 0 bases at V and 6 bases at J, with 15 bases between the two ends. Germline V gives CDR1 SGHRS, CDR2 YFSETQ.